Listed below are T cell receptor beta chains from one sample, sequenced in a study of blood T cell repertoires in COVID-19. Generated by immunoSEQ multiplex PCR, the TCRdb table keeps only in-frame clones and is missing some. The sample shows 130,000 to 150,000 clones, 80% to 90% of them seen only once. Sequences were obtained from peripheral blood. Receptor source: a woman aged 55-70 years with COVID-19, enrolled during active disease. Both conserved end residues are part of each CDR3. The D gene is left open where the match is weak. Clone size appears in some rows only: once, few, many, or a class for an expanded clone.

V gene	CDR3 length	J gene	clone size	D gene	CDR3 DNA	CDR3 protein
TRBV18	12	TRBJ1-6	-	-	TGTGCCAGCTCATCAGATAATTCACCCCTCCACTTT	CASSSDNSPLHF
TRBV7-3	14	TRBJ1-2	-	-	TGTGCCAGCAGCCCCAGTGGGGAGATAGATGGCTACACCTTC	CASSPSGEIDGYTF
TRBV14	18	TRBJ2-3	-	-	-	CASSQGRAGRGRTDTQYF
TRBV6-6	14	TRBJ2-3	-	TRBD2	TGTGCCAGCAGTTACTTCGGGGGAGGGGATACGCAGTATTTT	CASSYFGGGDTQYF
TRBV7-6	16	TRBJ2-7	-	TRBD1	TGTGCCAGCAGCTTAGAAGGGACAGGGGTTATGGACGAGCAGTACTTC	CASSLEGTGVMDEQYF
TRBV6-5	13	TRBJ2-7	-	-	TGTGCCAGCACCCGCTCCCCGAGTCACGAGCAGTACTTC	CASTRSPSHEQYF
TRBV4-3	17	TRBJ2-7	-	TRBD1	TGCGCCAGCAGCTGGACCCAAGGACAGGGGGCACCCTACGAGCAGTACTTC	CASSWTQGQGAPYEQYF
TRBV4-1	17	TRBJ1-1	-	TRBD1	TGCGCCAGCAGCCAAGATAGGGGACAGGGGGCTTACACTGAAGCTTTCTTT	CASSQDRGQGAYTEAFF
TRBV7-2	15	TRBJ2-7	-	-	TGTGCCAGCAGCTTTAGAGGAAGCGGACCCTACGAGCAGTACTTC	CASSFRGSGPYEQYF
TRBV6-5	16	TRBJ1-2	-	-	TGTGCCAGCAGTTACTCGATCTCGGAGGGTAACTATGGCTACACCTTC	CASSYSISEGNYGYTF
TRBV18	15	TRBJ1-6	-	-	TGTGCCAGCTCACCAACTCCCGCGAGAGATTCACCCCTCCACTTT	CASSPTPARDSPLHF
TRBV2	14	TRBJ2-7	-	TRBD1	TGTGCCAGCAGTGCCGGGACAGGGACGTACGAGCAGTACTTC	CASSAGTGTYEQYF
TRBV15	14	TRBJ1-4	-	-	TGTGCCACCAGAGGACGGGAGGGAAATGAAAAACTGTTTTTT	CATRGREGNEKLFF
TRBV4-3	15	TRBJ1-6	few	TRBD1	TGCGCCAGCAGCCAACGGGACAGGGGGGGATCACCCCTCCACTTT	CASSQRDRGGSPLHF
TRBV6-5	13	TRBJ1-2	-	-	TGTGCCAGCAGTAGGGACTATTCATATGGCTACACCTTC	CASSRDYSYGYTF
TRBV7-9	17	TRBJ1-2	-	TRBD1	TGTGCCAGCAGCCCACCCCCCGGATTGACAGGGGACTATGGCTACACCTTC	CASSPPPGLTGDYGYTF
TRBV6-5	16	TRBJ1-1	-	-	TGTGCCAGCAGTTTGGGAGCTAAGAAAGGGCACACTGAAGCTTTCTTT	CASSLGAKKGHTEAFF
TRBV5-4	15	TRBJ2-5	-	TRBD2	TGTGCCAGCAGCACCGTAGCGGGGGGGGCGGAGACCCAGTACTTC	CASSTVAGGAETQYF
TRBV18	17	TRBJ1-3	-	-	TGTGCCAGCTCACCTCAATCGGGTTATGGTTCTGGAAACACCATATATTTT	CASSPQSGYGSGNTIYF
TRBV2	16	TRBJ2-1	-	TRBD2	TGTGCCAGCAGTCGGACTAGCGGGGGGATCTACAATGAGCAGTTCTTC	CASSRTSGGIYNEQFF
TRBV5-1	15	TRBJ2-3	few	-	TGCGCCAGCAGCAAGGGACTGACTAGCACAGATACGCAGTATTTT	CASSKGLTSTDTQYF
TRBV9	13	TRBJ1-6	-	-	TGTGCCAGCAGCGTAGGTAATAATTCACCCCTCCACTTT	CASSVGNNSPLHF
TRBV27	14	TRBJ1-6	-	-	TGTGCCAGCAGTTATCAGGGGACCAATTCACCCCTCCACTTT	CASSYQGTNSPLHF
TRBV6-5	13	TRBJ2-3	-	TRBD2	TGTGCCAGCAGAACTAGCGGGACAGATACGCAGTATTTT	CASRTSGTDTQYF
TRBV25-1	13	TRBJ1-1	-	-	TGTGCCAGCAGAGAGGTCGAGGGTACTGAAGCTTTCTTT	CASREVEGTEAFF
TRBV5-8	14	TRBJ1-5	-	-	TGTGCCAGCAGCCTGGGGCCCGGGGAGCAGCCCCAGCATTTT	CASSLGPGEQPQHF
TRBV30	14	TRBJ1-2	-	-	TGTGCCTGGAGTCGGTACAGTTCGGACTATGGCTACACCTTC	CAWSRYSSDYGYTF
TRBV18	15	TRBJ2-2	-	TRBD1	TGTGCCAGCTCGCTCGGACAGGGGAACACCGGGGAGCTGTTTTTT	CASSLGQGNTGELFF
TRBV29-1	12	TRBJ1-4	-	-	TGCAGCGGACAGGAGACTAATGAAAAACTGTTTTTT	CSGQETNEKLFF
TRBV6-5	16	TRBJ2-1	-	TRBD2	TGTGCCAGCAGTTCCCTACTAGCGGGGGGTCACAATGAGCAGTTCTTC	CASSSLLAGGHNEQFF
TRBV7-9	15	TRBJ1-2	-	TRBD1	TGTGCCAGCAGCCCTAGCTGGACAGGGTACTATGGCTACACCTTC	CASSPSWTGYYGYTF
TRBV5-1	14	TRBJ1-1	-	-	TGCGCCAGCAGCTTGTCGGTTCCCGGGAATGAAGCTTTCTTT	CASSLSVPGNEAFF
TRBV27	12	TRBJ2-1	-	TRBD1	TGTCAAAGCGGGACAGGGGGATTTGAGCAGTTCTTC	CQSGTGGFEQFF
TRBV19	15	TRBJ1-1	once	-	TGTGCCAGTAGTATTTCAGTAGAACGGGGCACTGAAGCTTTCTTT	CASSISVERGTEAFF
TRBV5-6	13	TRBJ1-2	few	-	TGTGCCAGCAGCTTCTCACAGGACTATGGCTACACCTTC	CASSFSQDYGYTF
TRBV11-2	15	TRBJ2-1	-	TRBD2	TGTGCCAGCAGCTTAGACCTATTAGCGGGCCCCGAGCAGTTCTTC	CASSLDLLAGPEQFF
TRBV5-4	15	TRBJ2-3	-	TRBD2	TGTGCCAGCAGCTTGCTAGCGGGGTCGGCAGATACGCAGTATTTT	CASSLLAGSADTQYF
TRBV27	19	TRBJ2-1	-	TRBD1	TGTGCCAGCAGAACGGACAGGGGGCCGCTTAAGGAGTCCTACAATGAGCAGTTCTTC	CASRTDRGPLKESYNEQFF